This entry lists 17 T cell receptor beta chains sequenced from one sample in a study of early T cells in non-severe SARS-CoV-2 infection. TCRdb passed the 5' RACE reads through MiXCR, listing each CDR3 protein once. The sample yields approximately 98,000 distinct CDR3 sequences, about an eighth seen once. Sequencing was performed on whole blood. The receptors were gathered from an adult who was a healthcare worker with PCR-confirmed SARS-CoV-2 infection or an uninfected control (not recorded which).

V is TRBV20-1 and J is TRBJ2-1, with TRBD2 identical over 12 bases. The germline V gene encodes CDR1 DFQATT and CDR2 SNEGSKA (reference sequence). Trimming took 0 bases from V and 8 from J; bases not matched to a gene: 5. The length of the CDR3 is 15 residues. CDR3 loop: CSARDLLAGGHEQFF. CDR3 in DNA: TGCAGTGCTAGAGATCTGCTAGCGGGGGGGCATGAGCAGTTCTTC.

This clonotype occurred many times. The chain links TRBV20-1 to TRBJ2-3; D not certain. Looked up from germline, CDR1 is DFQATT and CDR2 is SNEGSKA (reference sequence). This CDR3 is built from 12 residues. V was pared by 2 bases and J by 4 bases, with 7 bases between. CDR3 DNA sequence: TGCAGTGCTAGATTTAACGCAGATACGCAGTATTTT. Protein: CSARFNADTQYF.

At least ten counts were recorded for this clonotype. At one of its ends the junction is not consistent with the germline gene, which may arise from a read error. The genes are TRBV2 and TRBJ2-7; no definite D call. The CDR3 loop spans 11 amino acids. Germline CDR1 and CDR2: SNHLY and FYNNEI. CDR3 sequence: CASSERLREVF. CDR3 DNA: TGTGCCAGCAGTGAAAGGCTGAGAGAGGTCTTC.

This clonotype was counted many times. The rearrangement uses TRBV12-3 or TRBV12-4 and TRBJ2-1; 7 bases are a match to TRBD2. The CDR3 consists of 16 residues. V dropped 5 bases and J dropped 4; count of bases not matched to a gene: 11. CDR3 DNA: TGTGCCAGCAGTCCTGCCCGGCGGGAGTTTTACAATGAGCAGTTCTTC. Its protein product is CASSPARREFYNEQFF.

This clonotype occurred once. The CDR3 bases are TGTGCCAGCAGTTTAGCGGGAGGGGCCCTAAATGAGCAGTTCTTC. It codes for CASSLAGGALNEQFF. The chain couples TRBV6-4 to TRBJ2-1, with 11 bases matching TRBD2. The germline gives CDR1 MRHNA, CDR2 SNTAGT. Trimming removed 5 bases from V and 7 bases from J; junction bases left unmatched: 7. This CDR3 spans 15 amino acids.

This clonotype occurred many times. The J gene is TRBJ2-1, the V gene TRBV5-4; D may be TRBD1 or TRBD2 (5 bases each). The CDR3 extends over 13 amino acids. The ends were cut back, 6 bases at V and 6 bases at J, with 13 bases in the middle. In germline, CDR1 is SGHNT, CDR2 YYREEE (reference sequence). CDR3: CASNTGTGNEQFF. The CDR3 nucleotides read TGTGCCAGCAACACCGGGACGGGCAATGAGCAGTTCTTC. The entire variable domain, with the rest obtained from reference TRBV5-4 and TRBJ2-1, is as follows: ETGVTQSPTHLIKTRGQQVTLRCSSQSGHNTVSWYQQALGQGPQFIFQYYREEENGRGNFPPRFSGLQFPNYSSELNVNALELDDSALYLCASNTGTGNEQFFGPGTRLTVL.

This clonotype has at least ten counts. The chain links TRBV6-5 to TRBJ2-7; perhaps TRBD1 as D (6 bases). Germline V gene sequence: CDR1 MNHEY, CDR2 SVGAGI. V dropped 11 bases and J dropped 1 base, with 12 bases sitting between them. The CDR3 is 12 amino acids. For the CDR3, the DNA is TGTGCCTCCCTAGGACAGTCCTACGAGCAGTACTTC. Residues: CASLGQSYEQYF.

The rearrangement joins TRBV20-1 to TRBJ2-6; the D is unclear. CDR3 length: 14 residues. Trimming took 0 bases from V and 5 from J, leaving 8 bases between them. Germline values: CDR1 DFQATT, CDR2 SNEGSKA (reference sequence). The CDR3 DNA follows: TGCAGTGCTAGAGATCCCTCCCGGGCCAACGTCCTGACTTTC. Translation gives CSARDPSRANVLTF.

The genes are TRBV15 and TRBJ2-1; 11 bases fit TRBD2. The J segment lost 10 bases and the V segment lost 4 bases, leaving 9 bases of the junction unmatched. CDR1 LNHNV and CDR2 YYDKDF come from the germline V gene (reference sequence). CDR3 length: 15 residues. CDR3 coding DNA: TGTGCCACCAGCACACTAGCGGGGGTGTTTGGCGAGCAGTTCTTC. Translating it yields CATSTLAGVFGEQFF.

For this clonotype: A much larger clone differs by one base, so this may be a read error. V is TRBV7-9 and J is TRBJ2-2, with 9 bases matching TRBD2. This CDR3 is 15 amino acids long. Germline loops: CDR1 SEHNR, CDR2 FQNEAQ (reference sequence). The CDR3 loop is CTGTLSGSNTGELFF. In DNA, the CDR3 is TGTACCGGAACCCTTAGCGGGAGTAACACCGGGGAGCTGTTTTTT.

The V and J genes are TRBV7-3 and TRBJ1-2; no clear D. Trimming took 4 bases from V and 8 from J, leaving 17 bases between them. The CDR3 is made up of 14 amino acids. Germline CDR1 reads SGHTA; CDR2 reads FQGTGA. CDR3 DNA sequence: TGTGCCAGCAGCTCCGATCGCTACCCTGGGGGCTACACCTTC. Its translation: CASSSDRYPGGYTF.

This clonotype was recorded many times. J is TRBJ1-1 and V is TRBV5-1; unclear D gene. V dropped 5 bases and J dropped 1 base, with 12 bases sitting between them. The germline V gene encodes CDR1 SGHRS and CDR2 YFSETQ. CDR3 length: 14 amino acids. This CDR3 is CASRNAGGNTEAFF. CDR3 nucleotides: TGCGCCAGCAGAAATGCCGGCGGGAACACTGAAGCTTTCTTT. Looking up the rest from reference TRBV5-1 and TRBJ1-1 gives the full variable domain: KAGVTQTPRYLIKTRGQQVTLSCSPISGHRSVSWYQQTPGQGLQFLFEYFSETQRNKGNFPGRFSGRQFSNSRSEMNVSTLELGDSALYLCASRNAGGNTEAFFGQGTRLTVV.

This clonotype was counted a few times. The chain recombines TRBV12-3 or TRBV12-4 with TRBJ1-3, with TRBD1 matching over 7 bases. CDR3 length: 14 residues. The V gene end was trimmed by 6 bases and the J gene end by 4 bases; junction bases not matched to a gene: 6. The CDR3 protein is CASSQTGRGNTIYF. The CDR3 DNA is TGTGCCAGCAGCCAGACAGGGAGAGGAAACACCATATATTTT.

V and J are TRBV5-6 and TRBJ2-5; maybe TRBD2 (5 bases). There are 14 residues in the CDR3. In germline, CDR1 is SGHDT, CDR2 YYEEEE. V was trimmed by 1 base and J by 2 bases, leaving 9 bases between them. The CDR3 bases are TGTGCCAGCAGCTTGAGGACTCCACAAGAGACCCAGTACTTC. Amino acid sequence: CASSLRTPQETQYF.

This clonotype was seen many times. The V and J genes are TRBV29-1 and TRBJ2-7; 9 nucleotides agree with TRBD2. The CDR3 sequence is 13 residues long. The germline gives CDR1 SQVTM, CDR2 ANQGSEA. V was pared by 5 bases and J by 5 bases, with 7 bases of the junction left unmatched. CDR3 residues: CSVKPSGKDEQYF. The CDR3 nucleotides are TGCAGCGTTAAGCCTAGCGGGAAAGACGAGCAGTACTTC.

The chain carries TRBV20-1 and TRBJ1-5, with a weak D call TRBD1 (5 bases). Germline loops: CDR1 DFQATT, CDR2 SNEGSKA (reference sequence). The CDR3 has 16 amino acids. Trimming pared 0 bases from V and 9 bases from J, leaving 21 bases between. In DNA, the CDR3 is TGCAGTGCTAGAGACCTCCTCCCCACAGGACTTCGGCCCCAGCATTTT. Translation gives CSARDLLPTGLRPQHF.

The V gene is TRBV12-5, the J gene TRBJ2-1, with 8 bases matching TRBD1. The junction had 8 bases not matched to a gene; V was cut back by 3 bases and J by 13 bases. Germline CDR1 and CDR2: LGHNT and FRNRAP. The CDR3 spans 13 residues. CDR3 sequence (DNA): TGTGCTAGTGGTTTCATCGGACAGGGCGGTCAGTTCTTC. Protein sequence: CASGFIGQGGQFF.